Listed below are T cell receptor beta chains from one sample, sequenced in a study of blood T cell repertoires in COVID-19. Assay used: immunoSEQ multiplex PCR; TCRdb lists only in-frame clones, some missing. The data hold some 200,000 clones, with around 82% observed a single time. Sample: peripheral blood. These receptors came from a woman under 40 who had recovered from COVID-19. The CDR3 runs from the conserved cysteine through the conserved F or W. The order of the fields is D gene, clone size, V gene, J gene, CDR3 DNA, CDR3 protein. D genes are given only for firm matches. Clone sizes are given selectively: once, few, many, or a class where the clone is expanded.

D gene: TRBD2; clone size: .; V gene: TRBV7-9; J gene: TRBJ2-3; CDR3 DNA: TGTGCCACCTCGGGAGGGCACCATACGCAGTATTTT; CDR3 protein: CATSGGHHTQYF
D gene: TRBD1; clone size: .; V gene: TRBV4-1; J gene: TRBJ1-1; CDR3 DNA: TGCGCCAGCAGCCGCACAGGGGGTAGTGAAGCTTTCTTT; CDR3 protein: CASSRTGGSEAFF
D gene: TRBD2; clone size: .; V gene: TRBV7-3; J gene: TRBJ2-5; CDR3 DNA: TGTGCCAGCAGCCAGAAGCGGGAGAACCAAGAGACCCAGTACTTC; CDR3 protein: CASSQKRENQETQYF
D gene: .; clone size: .; V gene: TRBV6-5; J gene: TRBJ2-2; CDR3 DNA: TGTGCCAGCAGTTACCAGGGACTTTACACCGGGGAGCTGTTTTTT; CDR3 protein: CASSYQGLYTGELFF
D gene: .; clone size: .; V gene: TRBV18; J gene: TRBJ1-2; CDR3 DNA: TGTGCCAGCTCACCACCCACAGGGTCCTATGGCTACACCTTC; CDR3 protein: CASSPPTGSYGYTF
D gene: .; clone size: .; V gene: TRBV6-6; J gene: TRBJ1-4; CDR3 DNA: TGTGCCAGCAGTTACTCCGGGACAAGTAATGAAAAACTGTTTTTT; CDR3 protein: CASSYSGTSNEKLFF
D gene: TRBD1; clone size: .; V gene: TRBV30; J gene: TRBJ2-3; CDR3 DNA: TGTGCCTGGAGTAAGGGGGCCAGTCTCAGCACAGATACGCAGTATTTT; CDR3 protein: CAWSKGASLSTDTQYF
D gene: TRBD1; clone size: once; V gene: TRBV7-9; J gene: TRBJ2-2; CDR3 DNA: TGTGCCAGCAGCGGGCCGGGACAGGGGAACACCGGGGAGCTGTTTTTT; CDR3 protein: CASSGPGQGNTGELFF
D gene: TRBD1; clone size: .; V gene: TRBV7-9; J gene: TRBJ2-5; CDR3 DNA: TGTGCCAGCAGAACCGGGACAGGGGATAGCGGGGAGACCCAGTACTTC; CDR3 protein: CASRTGTGDSGETQYF
D gene: TRBD1; clone size: .; V gene: TRBV28; J gene: TRBJ1-3; CDR3 DNA: TGTGCCAGCAGTCTGGGACAGCCTGTCCTTGGAGGCACCATATATTTT; CDR3 protein: CASSLGQPVLGGTIYF
D gene: TRBD1; clone size: .; V gene: TRBV7-9; J gene: TRBJ2-7; CDR3 DNA: TGTGCCAGCAGCTTACGGTCAGGGGGCGAAGGCGAGCAGTACTTC; CDR3 protein: CASSLRSGGEGEQYF
D gene: TRBD1; clone size: .; V gene: TRBV6-5; J gene: TRBJ1-1; CDR3 DNA: TGTGCCAGCAGTATCCGAAGGGGGCCCCTCGCTGAAGCTTTCTTT; CDR3 protein: CASSIRRGPLAEAFF
D gene: .; clone size: .; V gene: TRBV28; J gene: TRBJ1-2; CDR3 DNA: TGTGCCAGCACCGAAACTACTCCCTCGACGGGGAACTATGGCTACACCTTC; CDR3 protein: CASTETTPSTGNYGYTF
D gene: TRBD2; clone size: .; V gene: TRBV30; J gene: TRBJ2-3; CDR3 DNA: TGTGCCTGGAGTGCCGGGACTAGCGGGAGGTATACAGATACGCAGTATTTT; CDR3 protein: CAWSAGTSGRYTDTQYF
D gene: .; clone size: few; V gene: TRBV7-2; J gene: TRBJ1-5; CDR3 DNA: TGTGCCAGCAGCTTGAGAACGGGACAGCCCCAGCATTTT; CDR3 protein: CASSLRTGQPQHF
D gene: TRBD1; clone size: .; V gene: TRBV2; J gene: TRBJ2-1; CDR3 DNA: TGTGCCAGCAGACGACCCTGGACAGGGGTCAATGAGCAGTTCTTC; CDR3 protein: CASRRPWTGVNEQFF
D gene: .; clone size: .; V gene: TRBV5-1; J gene: TRBJ2-1; CDR3 DNA: TGCGCCAGCAGCTTGAATCCAGCGGTTTTTTCCTACAATGAGCAGTTCTTC; CDR3 protein: CASSLNPAVFSYNEQFF
D gene: TRBD2; clone size: .; V gene: TRBV5-1; J gene: TRBJ2-3; CDR3 DNA: TGCGCCAGCAGCGAGGGACTACACACAGATACGCAGTATTTT; CDR3 protein: CASSEGLHTDTQYF
D gene: .; clone size: .; V gene: TRBV4-2; J gene: TRBJ2-1; CDR3 DNA: TGTGCCAGCAGCCAAGACTGGGGGGAGAGCTCCTACAATGAGCAGTTCTTC; CDR3 protein: CASSQDWGESSYNEQFF
D gene: .; clone size: .; V gene: TRBV23-1; J gene: TRBJ1-2; CDR3 DNA: TGCGCCAGCAGTCGGGTGGGTCCCCCAGGGGCCAACTATGGCTACACCTTC; CDR3 protein: CASSRVGPPGANYGYTF
D gene: TRBD1; clone size: .; V gene: TRBV11-2; J gene: TRBJ2-7; CDR3 DNA: TGTGCCAGCAGCTCCCGGCGGACAGGCACCTACGAGCAGTACTTC; CDR3 protein: CASSSRRTGTYEQYF
D gene: .; clone size: .; V gene: TRBV27; J gene: TRBJ1-3; CDR3 DNA: TGTGCCAGCAGTTTTAGGGGAAATGGAAACACCATATATTTT; CDR3 protein: CASSFRGNGNTIYF
D gene: .; clone size: .; V gene: TRBV6-4; J gene: TRBJ2-7; CDR3 DNA: TGTGCCAGCAGCTCAGGGGTAGAAACCTACGAGCAGTACTTC; CDR3 protein: CASSSGVETYEQYF
D gene: .; clone size: few; V gene: TRBV5-1; J gene: TRBJ2-6; CDR3 DNA: TGCGCCAGCAGCTCGGGCTCTGGGGCCAACGTCCTGACTTTC; CDR3 protein: CASSSGSGANVLTF
D gene: TRBD2; clone size: .; V gene: TRBV30; J gene: TRBJ2-2; CDR3 DNA: TGTGCCTGGAGCCCGGGGGGGGACCGGGAGCTGTTTTTT; CDR3 protein: CAWSPGGDRELFF
D gene: TRBD1; clone size: .; V gene: TRBV24-1; J gene: TRBJ1-2; CDR3 DNA: TGTGCCACCAGCCCGGACAGGGGCTATGGCTACACCTTC; CDR3 protein: CATSPDRGYGYTF
D gene: .; clone size: .; V gene: TRBV25-1; J gene: TRBJ2-1; CDR3 DNA: TGTGCCAGCTCCTCTTATAATGAGCAGTTCTTC; CDR3 protein: CASSSYNEQFF
D gene: TRBD2; clone size: .; V gene: TRBV27; J gene: TRBJ2-5; CDR3 DNA: TGTGCCAGCAGTTCCGGGACTAGCGGGAGAGAGACCCAGTACTTC; CDR3 protein: CASSSGTSGRETQYF
D gene: .; clone size: .; V gene: TRBV19; J gene: TRBJ2-7; CDR3 DNA: TGTGCCAGTAGTAGTAGCTCTCACTCCTACGAGCAGTACTTC; CDR3 protein: CASSSSSHSYEQYF
D gene: .; clone size: .; V gene: TRBV29-1; J gene: TRBJ1-2; CDR3 DNA: TGCAGCGTTCCGAACAGGGTTGGTGGCTACACCTTC; CDR3 protein: CSVPNRVGGYTF
D gene: .; clone size: .; V gene: TRBV4-2; J gene: TRBJ2-1; CDR3 DNA: TGTGCCAGCAGCTCCCGGGACTCAAGCTTAAGCTCCTACAATGAGCAGTTCTTC; CDR3 protein: CASSSRDSSLSSYNEQFF
D gene: TRBD2; clone size: .; V gene: TRBV3-1/TRBV3-2; J gene: TRBJ2-3; CDR3 DNA: TGTGCCAGCAGCCAAGACTACGGGAGGACTTCTAGCACAGATACGCAGTATTTT; CDR3 protein: CASSQDYGRTSSTDTQYF
D gene: .; clone size: .; V gene: TRBV3-1/TRBV3-2; J gene: TRBJ1-6; CDR3 DNA: TGTGCCAGCAGCCAAGAATGGAGTACCTCACCCCTCCACTTT; CDR3 protein: CASSQEWSTSPLHF
D gene: .; clone size: .; V gene: TRBV7-3; J gene: TRBJ1-1; CDR3 DNA: TGTGCCAGCAGCTTAGGAGGGCGAGCTGAAGCTTTCTTT; CDR3 protein: CASSLGGRAEAFF
D gene: .; clone size: .; V gene: TRBV24-1; J gene: TRBJ2-7; CDR3 DNA: TGTGCCACTAAAACCCCGGTGGGGGGCTACGAGCAGTACTTC; CDR3 protein: CATKTPVGGYEQYF
D gene: TRBD1; clone size: .; V gene: TRBV5-6; J gene: TRBJ1-2; CDR3 DNA: TGTGCCAGCAGCGGACTACAGGGGGCGGTCTATGGCTACACCTTC; CDR3 protein: CASSGLQGAVYGYTF
D gene: TRBD2; clone size: .; V gene: TRBV12-3/TRBV12-4; J gene: TRBJ2-7; CDR3 DNA: TGTGCCAGCAGTTCCGGGCTAGCGGGCGAGCAGTACTTC; CDR3 protein: CASSSGLAGEQYF
D gene: .; clone size: .; V gene: TRBV4-1; J gene: TRBJ2-1; CDR3 DNA: TGCGCCAGCACCCTCGGAGGCCTCGATGAGCAGTTCTTC; CDR3 protein: CASTLGGLDEQFF
D gene: .; clone size: .; V gene: TRBV5-6; J gene: TRBJ2-5; CDR3 DNA: TGTGCCAGCAGCTTGGTGGCAGCGGGCCGGGAGACCCAGTACTTC; CDR3 protein: CASSLVAAGRETQYF
D gene: .; clone size: few; V gene: TRBV3-1/TRBV3-2; J gene: TRBJ2-7; CDR3 DNA: TGTGCCAGCAGCCACGAGACAGGTGGGTTTTACGAGCAGTACTTC; CDR3 protein: CASSHETGGFYEQYF
D gene: TRBD1; clone size: .; V gene: TRBV6-5; J gene: TRBJ1-4; CDR3 DNA: TGTGCCAGCAGTTGGGGGGACAGGGGTGATGAAAAACTGTTTTTT; CDR3 protein: CASSWGDRGDEKLFF
D gene: .; clone size: medium-sized; V gene: TRBV5-6; J gene: TRBJ2-1; CDR3 DNA: TGTGCCAGCAGCTTGAGGGGGACCGGTGATGAGGAGCAGTTCTTC; CDR3 protein: CASSLRGTGDEEQFF
D gene: TRBD1; clone size: .; V gene: TRBV19; J gene: TRBJ2-1; CDR3 DNA: TGTGCCAGTAGTATAGAATCGTCCGGGACAGGGGGCAAGAATGAGCAGTTCTTC; CDR3 protein: CASSIESSGTGGKNEQFF
D gene: TRBD1; clone size: .; V gene: TRBV27; J gene: TRBJ2-7; CDR3 DNA: TGTGCCAGCAGTCCCCTCGGACAGGTCTACGAGCAGTACTTC; CDR3 protein: CASSPLGQVYEQYF
D gene: .; clone size: .; V gene: TRBV5-4; J gene: TRBJ1-5; CDR3 DNA: TGTGCCAGCAGCTTTGGGGGGGCCGGTAATAGCAATCAGCCCCAGCATTTT; CDR3 protein: CASSFGGAGNSNQPQHF